This T cell receptor (beta chain) stems from a study of blood T cell repertoires in COVID-19. Study-wide context: PBMCs, B-cell-depleted T cells, or T cells were the source of the cDNA or gDNA that made up the material.

The CDR3 loop spans 12 amino acids. Germline CDR1 MNHEY, CDR2 SVGEGT. Trimming cost V 5 bases and J 7 bases, with 11 bases left between them. Repertoires were generated with immunoSEQ multiplex PCR, while TCRdb's copy carries only in-frame clones and drops some. The table includes some 150,000 clones, around 86% detected once. This clone was seen a single time. The TCR originated in an elderly woman in a cohort sampled during active or convalescent COVID-19. The sequencing input was peripheral blood. The chain links TRBV6-2 or TRBV6-3 to TRBJ1-1, with D perhaps TRBD1 (6 bases). In nucleotides, the CDR3 is TGTGCCAGCAGTAGGACAGATAATGAAGCTTTCTTT. Protein product: CASSRTDNEAFF.